This TCR beta chain was observed in a study of blood T cells in healthy people across ages. Points from the study as a whole: In these data, TCR beta diversity tracked strongly with naive T cell percentage.

PCR was performed a second time for about 6 to 11 cycles using a sample-barcoded 5' primer and a J-beta primer mix. TCRdb passed the 5' RACE reads through MiXCR, listing each CDR3 protein once. The sample lists more than 600,000 distinct CDR3 sequences, more than 20% occurring once. This clonotype has more than one count but fewer than ten. Its antigen is still unknown. The junction departs from germline at one end; a sequencing error may be responsible. Germline V gene data show CDR1 as SSHAT and CDR2 as FNYEAQ (reference sequence). This CDR3 is built from 13 residues. This same sample was also taken into another study, of T cells of mothers and their children.

The sequenced sample consisted of blood. The receptor's source is a boy aged 5-17 years in good health. V gene TRBV7-7 combines with J gene TRBJ2-5; a possible D gene is TRBD1 (6 bases). The CDR3 DNA sequence: TGTGCTAGCAGCTCGAACAGGGAAGAGACCCAGTACTTC. It yields the protein CASSSNREETQYF.